These 25 T cell receptor beta chains share one sample of origin, sequenced in a study of immune evolution from preneoplasia to lung adenocarcinoma. Only in-frame clones appear in the TCRdb table, and some are missing; sequencing was by immunoSEQ multiplex PCR. Of more than 6,500 clones in the sample, around four fifths are singletons; the top ten hold about a tenth. Input material: FFPE minimally invasive lung adenocarcinoma tissue. These receptors all come from a donor older than 65 with lung adenocarcinoma.

This clone is a singleton in its sample. Additional DNA sequences in this sample encode the identical CDR3. The gene calls are TRBV14 and TRBJ2-3; D unresolved. Trimming took off 1 base at V and 2 bases at J, with 7 bases between the two ends. The CDR3 consists of 14 residues. The germline V gene has CDR1 SGHDN and CDR2 FVKESK. CDR3 in DNA: TGTGCCAGCAGCCAAGTCGGGTCCACAGATACGCAGTATTTT. Residues: CASSQVGSTDTQYF.

The genes are TRBV15 and TRBJ2-3; D is ambiguous. From germline, CDR1 is LNHNV and CDR2 YYDKDF (reference sequence). The CDR3 length is 15 residues. V dropped 0 bases and J dropped 2 bases, with 9 bases sitting between them. CDR3 region: CATSREFGPTDTQYF. In nucleotides, the CDR3 is TGTGCCACCAGCAGAGAGTTTGGGCCCACAGATACGCAGTATTTT.

This clone was detected a few times. The V gene is TRBV9, the J gene TRBJ2-2; D is unclear. The CDR3 runs 15 residues. Germline lookup yields CDR1 SGDLS and CDR2 YYNGEE. V was trimmed by 4 bases and J by 0 bases, leaving 10 bases between them. The CDR3 coding sequence is TGTGCCAGCAGCCCCGGCGGCGCGAACACCGGGGAGCTGTTTTTT. Translation: CASSPGGANTGELFF.

This rearrangement joins TRBV28 to TRBJ2-7, with D possibly being TRBD2 (6 bases). The CDR3 extends over 15 amino acids. V was clipped by 4 bases and J by 7 bases, with 20 bases between them. CDR1 is MDHEN, CDR2 SYDVKM, per germline. The CDR3: CASSSAPPGVIEQYF. The CDR3 DNA reads as TGTGCCAGCAGTTCCGCCCCGCCGGGAGTTATAGAGCAGTACTTC. The full variable domain, with the rest looked up from reference TRBV28 and TRBJ2-7, is DVKVTQSSRYLVKRTGEKVFLECVQDMDHENMFWYRQDPGLGLRLIYFSYDVKMKEKGDIPEGYSVSREKKERFSLILESASTNQTSMYLCASSSAPPGVIEQYFGPGTRLTVT.

J is TRBJ2-5 and V is TRBV5-1, with TRBD1 identical over 7 bases. The CDR3 length is 15 residues. Germline values: CDR1 SGHRS, CDR2 YFSETQ. V lost 0 bases to trimming and J lost 2 bases; unmatched junction nucleotides: 4. For the CDR3, the DNA is TGCGCCAGCAGCTTGGTGGGACAGCCTCAAGAGACCCAGTACTTC. Protein: CASSLVGQPQETQYF.

This chain joins TRBV5-1 and TRBJ2-3; D unclear. CDR1 is SGHRS, CDR2 YFSETQ, per germline. The CDR3 runs 13 residues. Trimming cost V 0 bases and J 2 bases, with 4 bases left between them. DNA of the CDR3: TGCGCCAGCAGCTTGGGTTTCACAGATACGCAGTATTTT. Translated: CASSLGFTDTQYF.

The V call is TRBV27, the J call TRBJ2-2; 10 positions match TRBD1. The V segment lost 6 bases and the J segment 3 bases; nucleotides outside the gene matches: 4. Germline V lookup: CDR1 MNHEY, CDR2 SMNVEV (reference sequence). The CDR3 covers 15 residues. The CDR3 bases are TGTGCCAGCAGACGACAGGGGGCCGACACCGGGGAGCTGTTTTTT. Its protein product is CASRRQGADTGELFF.

The chain links TRBV7-2 to TRBJ1-2; D gene ambiguous. Germline-derived CDR1 and CDR2 are SGHTA and FQGNSA. There are 14 residues in the CDR3. V shed 1 base and J shed 2 bases, with 8 bases lying between them. CDR3: CASSLDSGNYGYTF. The CDR3 DNA reads TGTGCCAGCAGCTTAGATTCAGGAAACTATGGCTACACCTTC.

This sequence joins TRBV28 and TRBJ1-1; 8 positions agree with TRBD1. Germline CDR1 MDHEN, CDR2 SYDVKM. This CDR3 has 19 residues. Unmatched junction bases numbered 16, after V lost 3 bases and J lost 1 base. CDR3 region: CASSLMGGTGFLGNTEAFF. The CDR3 nucleotides read TGTGCCAGCAGTTTGATGGGGGGGACAGGATTTTTAGGGAACACTGAAGCTTTCTTT.

This clone was picked up a small number of times. The sample has other DNA sequences that encode this CDR3 too. The chain combines TRBV5-1 with TRBJ1-1, with a weak D call TRBD1 (5 bases). Trimming cost V 5 bases and J 4 bases, with 15 bases left between them. Per the germline V gene, CDR1 is SGHRS and CDR2 is YFSETQ. The CDR3 contains 14 residues. The chain's CDR3 is CASSTSGGSTEAFF. CDR3 in DNA: TGCGCCAGCAGTACCAGTGGGGGGTCCACTGAAGCTTTCTTT.

The chain links TRBV9 to TRBJ2-2; perhaps TRBD2 as D (6 bases). Trimming took 5 bases from V and 1 from J, leaving 12 bases between them. The CDR3 is made up of 15 amino acids. CDR1 is SGDLS and CDR2 is YYNGEE in the germline V gene. The CDR3 coding sequence is TGTGCCAGCAGGGGGGGACTGGGGAACACCGGGGAGCTGTTTTTT. Translation gives CASRGGLGNTGELFF.

V is TRBV2 and J is TRBJ2-3; no clear D gene. The CDR3 contains 11 residues. Germline CDR1 reads SNHLY; CDR2 reads FYNNEI. The ends were cut back, 2 bases at V and 6 bases at J, with 3 bases in the middle. The CDR3, as DNA: TGTGCCAGCAGTGAAACGGATACGCAGTATTTT. Translation: CASSETDTQYF. The full variable domain, with the rest looked up from reference TRBV2 and TRBJ2-3, is EPEVTQTPSHQVTQMGQEVILRCVPISNHLYFYWYRQILGQKVEFLVSFYNNEISEKSEIFDDQFSVERPDGSNFTLKIRSTKLEDSAMYFCASSETDTQYFGPGTRLTVL.

This rearrangement joins TRBV4-1 to TRBJ1-1; D not certain. CDR1 is MGHRA and CDR2 is YSYEKL in the germline V gene. There are 13 residues in the CDR3. Trimming cost V 4 bases and J 1 base, with 7 bases left between them. This CDR3 reads CASSLGRNTEAFF. For the CDR3, the DNA is TGCGCCAGCAGCCTCGGTAGGAACACTGAAGCTTTCTTT.

The CDR3 DNA reads as TGTGCCAGCAGTGCGGGTAAACAGGGGGTCGAGCAGTACTTC. It translates to CASSAGKQGVEQYF. The J gene is TRBJ2-7, the V gene TRBV6-1; 8 nucleotides match TRBD1. V lost 4 bases to trimming and J lost 6 bases; unmatched junction nucleotides: 8. The CDR3 is 14 residues long. Per the germline V gene, CDR1 is MNHNS and CDR2 is SASEGT.

The J gene is TRBJ1-4, the V gene TRBV6-6; D possibly corresponds to TRBD1 (6 bases). Trimming took 7 bases from V and 9 from J, leaving 18 bases between them. The germline V gene encodes CDR1 MNHNY and CDR2 SVGAGI (reference sequence). This CDR3 region has 14 residues. CDR3 nucleotides: TGTGCCAGCATTACAGGACAGTGGGGGCAAAAACTGTTTTTT. It codes for CASITGQWGQKLFF.

The V call is TRBV7-9, the J call TRBJ2-7, with a weak D call TRBD2 (7 bases). The germline V gene encodes CDR1 SEHNR and CDR2 FQNEAQ (reference sequence). The germline V and J ends were trimmed by 5 bases and 6 bases, with 17 bases remaining between them. The CDR3 contains 14 residues. The CDR3 DNA reads as TGTGCCAGCAGCCACCGAGGGGGGGCCATCGAGCAGTACTTC. Protein sequence: CASSHRGGAIEQYF.

The chain is built from TRBV9 and TRBJ1-2, with a tentative D call TRBD1 (5 bases). The germline V gene has CDR1 SGDLS and CDR2 YYNGEE. Trimming pared 3 bases from V and 4 bases from J, leaving 16 bases between. This CDR3 comprises 15 residues. In DNA, the CDR3 is TGTGCCAGCAGCGCTACCCTCGGCCAGGGCTATGGCTACACCTTC. This encodes CASSATLGQGYGYTF.

The genes are TRBV9 and TRBJ2-7; maybe TRBD2 (5 bases). The V end was cut by 0 bases, the J end by 6 bases, with 22 bases between. Looked up from germline, CDR1 is SGDLS and CDR2 is YYNGEE. This CDR3 contains 17 residues. The chain's CDR3 is CASSVDDSVDSAAEQYF. The CDR3 bases are TGTGCCAGCAGCGTAGATGACTCCGTGGACTCCGCCGCCGAGCAGTACTTC. Combining the CDR3 with reference TRBV9 and TRBJ2-7 gives the whole variable domain DSGVTQTPKHLITATGQRVTLRCSPRSGDLSVYWYQQSLDQGLQFLIQYYNGEERAKGNILERFSAQQFPDLHSELNLSSLELGDSALYFCASSVDDSVDSAAEQYFGPGTRLTVT.

The chain joins TRBV6-1 to TRBJ1-5; D call uncertain. The CDR3 extends over 13 amino acids. CDR1 and CDR2 (germline): MNHNS, SASEGT. The V end lost 8 bases, the J end lost 3 bases, and 11 bases lay between the germline ends. This chain's CDR3 is CASVTEFNQPQHF. CDR3 DNA: TGTGCCAGCGTAACAGAATTCAATCAGCCCCAGCATTTT.

The chain couples TRBV19 to TRBJ1-6, with D maybe TRBD1 (6 bases). The length of the CDR3 is 15 residues. V was shortened by 3 bases and J by 3 bases, with 9 bases between the two germline ends. Germline-derived CDR1 and CDR2 are LNHDA and SQIVND (reference sequence). CDR3 amino acids: CASSMKDSYNSPLHF. CDR3 DNA: TGTGCCAGTAGTATGAAGGACAGCTATAATTCACCCCTCCACTTT. The whole variable domain, filled in from reference TRBV19 and TRBJ1-6, reads DGGITQSPKYLFRKEGQNVTLSCEQNLNHDAMYWYRQDPGQGLRLIYYSQIVNDFQKGDIAEGYSVSREKKESFPLTVTSAQKNPTAFYLCASSMKDSYNSPLHFGNGTRLTVT.

V and J are TRBV6-6 and TRBJ2-7; TRBD2 is a possible D gene (6 bases). The length of the CDR3 is 13 residues. Per the germline V gene, CDR1 is MNHNY and CDR2 is SVGAGI (reference sequence). V was shortened by 10 bases and J by 6 bases, with 19 bases between the two germline ends. The CDR3 here is CATRQAGSVEQYF. CDR3 bases: TGTGCCACCCGGCAGGCGGGATCAGTCGAGCAGTACTTC.

The CDR3 nucleotides are TGTGCCAGCAGTGAAGGCAGGGGGCCCTATGGCTACACCTTC. Amino acid sequence: CASSEGRGPYGYTF. This sequence joins TRBV6-1 and TRBJ1-2; 8 nucleotides align to TRBD1. In germline, CDR1 is MNHNS, CDR2 SASEGT. Losses at the gene ends were 1 base for V and 4 bases for J; bases not matched to a gene: 2. The CDR3 sequence is 14 residues long.

A few counts support this clone. This rearrangement joins TRBV19 to TRBJ1-5; the D gene is possibly TRBD1 (6 bases). The V gene lost 6 bases and the J gene lost 6 bases, with 21 bases spanning the gap. The CDR3 covers 16 residues. CDR1 is LNHDA and CDR2 is SQIVND in the germline V gene (reference sequence). DNA of the CDR3: TGTGCCAGTAGCCTACTAAGGGGGGGGGCAGGTCAGCCCCAGCATTTT. Translated, it gives CASSLLRGGAGQPQHF. Full variable domain (outside the CDR3, taken from reference TRBV19 and TRBJ1-5): DGGITQSPKYLFRKEGQNVTLSCEQNLNHDAMYWYRQDPGQGLRLIYYSQIVNDFQKGDIAEGYSVSREKKESFPLTVTSAQKNPTAFYLCASSLLRGGAGQPQHFGDGTRLSIL.

This chain links TRBV6-1 with TRBJ1-1; D uncertain. The germline V and J ends were trimmed by 7 bases and 7 bases, with 16 bases remaining between them. CDR1 MNHNS and CDR2 SASEGT come from the germline V gene. There are 13 residues in the CDR3. This chain's CDR3 is CASIRDWENEAFF. The CDR3 nucleotides read TGTGCCAGCATCCGAGATTGGGAGAATGAAGCTTTCTTT.

The rearrangement links TRBV2 to TRBJ2-2, with 7 bases matching TRBD1. With V trimmed by 8 bases and J by 1 base, 4 bases remained unmatched. The length of the CDR3 is 14 residues. Germline V gene lookup returns CDR1 SNHLY and CDR2 FYNNEI. CDR3 sequence reads: CASGRTGNTGELFF. In DNA form, the CDR3 reads TGTGCCAGCGGCAGGACAGGGAACACCGGGGAGCTGTTTTTT.